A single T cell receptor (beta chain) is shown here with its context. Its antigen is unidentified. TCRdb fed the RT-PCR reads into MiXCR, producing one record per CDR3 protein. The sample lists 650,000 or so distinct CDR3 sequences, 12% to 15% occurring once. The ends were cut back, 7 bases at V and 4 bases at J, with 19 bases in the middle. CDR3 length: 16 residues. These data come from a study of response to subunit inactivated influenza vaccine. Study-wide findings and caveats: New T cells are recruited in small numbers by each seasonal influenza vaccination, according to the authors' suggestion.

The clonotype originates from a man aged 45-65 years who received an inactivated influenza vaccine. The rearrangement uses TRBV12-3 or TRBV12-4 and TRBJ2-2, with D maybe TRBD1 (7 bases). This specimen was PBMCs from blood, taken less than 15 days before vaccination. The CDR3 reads CASTPWRGLGTGELFF. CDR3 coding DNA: TGTGCCAGCACTCCGTGGAGGGGGCTAGGCACCGGGGAGCTGTTTTTT.